A selection of T cell receptor beta chains follows, all from one sample in a study of response to subunit inactivated influenza vaccine. TCRdb re-derived calls from the RT-PCR reads in MiXCR, one entry per CDR3 protein. The table shows 500,000 to 550,000 distinct CDR3 sequences, with 7.5% to 8.5% occurring only once. This sample comprised PBMCs from blood, obtained around 2 years after vaccination. The origin of the receptors is a man aged 50 to 69 who received an inactivated influenza vaccine. Each CDR3 is given with its conserved first and last residue. A D gene is named only where the DNA matches it firmly. The size field is filled for only some rows; it gives once, few, many or a size class.

d_call	clone_size	v_call	j_call	cdr3_aa	cdr3_nt
.	many	TRBV5-1	TRBJ2-1	CASSLGVISNEQFF	TGCGCCAGCAGCTTGGGTGTAATTTCCAATGAGCAGTTCTTC
TRBD2	few	TRBV5-1	TRBJ2-7	CASSRLPGLALGDEQYF	TGCGCCAGCAGCCGGCTTCCGGGACTAGCGCTAGGGGACGAGCAGTACTTC
.	many	TRBV28	TRBJ1-4	CASSSYQLNEKLFF	TGTGCCAGCAGTTCTTATCAACTAAATGAAAAACTGTTTTTT
TRBD2	few	TRBV20-1	TRBJ2-7	CSADGTSGGDRSSYEQYF	TGCAGTGCGGACGGGACTAGCGGGGGGGATAGGAGCTCCTACGAGCAGTACTTC
TRBD2	few	TRBV9	TRBJ2-3	CASSVRTSGGATDTQYF	TGTGCCAGCAGCGTCCGTACGAGCGGGGGGGCCACAGATACGCAGTATTTT
TRBD2	many	TRBV4-2	TRBJ2-7	CASSQEGSGREVQYF	TGTGCCAGCAGCCAAGAAGGTAGCGGGAGGGAAGTGCAGTACTTC
.	many	TRBV20-1	TRBJ1-1	CSAQWMAFTEAFF	TGCAGTGCCCAATGGATGGCTTTCACTGAAGCTTTCTTT
.	.	TRBV12-3/TRBV12-4	TRBJ2-6	CASSLSYSGANVLTF	TGTGCCAGCAGCCTATCCTACTCTGGGGCCAACGTCCTGACTTTC
.	few	TRBV11-2	TRBJ2-7	CASSLGGLPGNEQYF	TGTGCCAGCAGCTTAGGGGGCCTCCCGGGAAACGAGCAGTACTTC
.	.	TRBV11-2	TRBJ2-3	CASSLSYTYTDTQYF	TGTGCCAGCAGCTTAAGTTACACCTACACAGATACGCAGTATTTT
.	.	TRBV7-9	TRBJ2-7	CASSLRTRAHEQYF	TGTGCCAGCAGCTTGAGGACAAGGGCCCACGAGCAGTACTTC
.	.	TRBV5-1	TRBJ1-1	CASSLAGGFEAFF	TGCGCCAGCAGCTTGGCGGGCGGGTTTGAAGCTTTCTTT
.	.	TRBV4-2	TRBJ2-6	CASSQDRDYSGANVLTF	TGTGCCAGCAGCCAAGATCGGGATTACTCTGGGGCCAACGTCCTGACTTTC
TRBD1	many	TRBV5-6	TRBJ2-3	CASSFRTGNTDTQYF	TGTGCCAGCAGCTTCCGGACAGGGAACACAGATACGCAGTATTTT
.	many	TRBV24-1	TRBJ2-3	CATRGGITDTQYF	TGTGCCACCAGGGGCGGGATCACAGATACGCAGTATTTT
.	many	TRBV7-8	TRBJ2-7	CASSLGNRLGGSTYEQYF	TGTGCCAGCAGCTTAGGAAACAGGCTGGGCGGCAGTACCTACGAGCAGTACTTC
TRBD2	many	TRBV4-3	TRBJ2-3	CASSHSVAGGPGTQYF	TGCGCCAGCAGCCACTCAGTAGCGGGGGGGCCTGGTACGCAGTATTTT
.	few	TRBV29-1	TRBJ1-1	CSVEKGGEGAFF	TGCAGCGTTGAAAAGGGAGGGGAGGGAGCTTTCTTT
TRBD1	few	TRBV15	TRBJ1-1	CATRDRESHTEAFF	TGTGCCACCAGGGACAGGGAGTCACACACTGAAGCTTTCTTT
.	.	TRBV29-1	TRBJ1-1	CSVPDSPSNTEAFF	TGCAGCGTCCCGGACAGCCCATCGAACACTGAAGCTTTCTTT
.	few	TRBV4-3	TRBJ2-3	CASSQEDRRTDTQYF	TGCGCCAGCAGCCAAGAAGACAGGCGCACAGATACGCAGTATTTT
TRBD1	few	TRBV29-1	TRBJ2-7	CSVEDLGTGPYEQYF	TGCAGCGTTGAAGATCTTGGGACAGGGCCCTACGAGCAGTACTTC
.	.	TRBV7-6	TRBJ2-5	CASSLLGRYYF	TGTGCCAGCAGCCTACTGGGACGATATTACTTC
.	many	TRBV7-2	TRBJ2-3	CASSWKLDTQYF	TGTGCCAGCAGCTGGAAGTTGGATACGCAGTATTTT
.	many	TRBV5-5	TRBJ1-5	CASSLERNLGNQPQHF	TGTGCCAGCAGCTTGGAAAGGAATTTGGGCAATCAGCCCCAGCATTTT
TRBD2	many	TRBV20-1	TRBJ2-3	CSARVLAGAPDTQYF	TGCAGTGCTAGGGTGCTAGCGGGGGCCCCGGATACGCAGTATTTT
TRBD2	few	TRBV4-3	TRBJ2-3	CASSQTRASGDTQYF	TGCGCCAGCAGCCAAACCCGCGCTAGCGGAGATACGCAGTATTTT
.	.	TRBV6-1	TRBJ1-2	CASTPLSLVLDGYTF	TGTGCCAGTACCCCTCTCTCATTAGTCCTGGATGGCTACACCTTC
TRBD2	.	TRBV7-8	TRBJ2-7	CASSPGLAGAMYEQYF	TGTGCCAGCAGCCCGGGACTAGCGGGAGCTATGTACGAGCAGTACTTC
.	.	TRBV7-8	TRBJ2-2	CASSLMQSGELFF	TGTGCCAGCAGCTTAATGCAGTCCGGGGAGCTGTTTTTT
.	few	TRBV6-1	TRBJ1-6	CASSINQVDSPLHF	TGTGCCAGCTCGATTAACCAAGTCGATTCACCCCTCCACTTT
TRBD1	.	TRBV24-1	TRBJ2-3	CATSDLLTGGDTQYF	TGTGCCACCAGTGATTTGTTAACAGGGGGGGATACGCAGTATTTT
.	.	TRBV9	TRBJ2-3	CASSSRGARDTQYF	TGTGCCAGCAGCTCCCGGGGGGCCCGAGATACGCAGTATTTT
TRBD1	many	TRBV11-2	TRBJ2-7	CASSLTGTELYEQYF	TGTGCCAGCAGCTTAACCGGGACAGAGTTGTACGAGCAGTACTTC
.	.	TRBV9	TRBJ1-2	CASRTSGRVDGYTF	TGTGCCAGCAGGACCAGTGGGAGGGTGGATGGCTACACCTTC
.	many	TRBV7-9	TRBJ1-1	CASSPSIEAFF	TGTGCCAGCAGCCCTTCAATTGAAGCTTTCTTT
TRBD2	few	TRBV4-3	TRBJ2-1	CASSQGGGLAGDYNEQFF	TGCGCCAGCAGCCAAGGGGGAGGGCTAGCGGGAGACTACAATGAGCAGTTCTTC
TRBD1	.	TRBV11-2	TRBJ2-1	CASSATGKGSYNEQFF	TGTGCCAGCAGCGCGACAGGGAAAGGAAGTTACAATGAGCAGTTCTTC
.	many	TRBV27	TRBJ1-1	CASSLNPRVGTEAFF	TGTGCCAGCAGTTTAAACCCCAGGGTGGGAACTGAAGCTTTCTTT
TRBD2	.	TRBV15	TRBJ2-1	CATSTGLAGVNEQFF	TGTGCCACCAGCACGGGACTAGCGGGGGTGAATGAGCAGTTCTTC
TRBD2	many	TRBV12-3/TRBV12-4	TRBJ2-5	CASSLAHGGVETQYF	TGTGCCAGCAGTTTAGCCCACGGGGGGGTTGAGACCCAGTACTTC
TRBD1	few	TRBV6-5	TRBJ1-1	CASSYWTGGGTEAFF	TGTGCCAGCAGTTACTGGACAGGGGGCGGCACTGAAGCTTTCTTT
TRBD1	.	TRBV3-1	TRBJ1-5	CASSQVRDRVSPQHF	TGTGCCAGCAGCCAAGTTCGCGACAGGGTTTCCCCCCAGCATTTT
TRBD2	many	TRBV4-1	TRBJ2-7	CASSRTSGKTYEQYF	TGCGCCAGCAGCCGGACTAGCGGGAAGACCTACGAGCAGTACTTC
TRBD1	.	TRBV20-1	TRBJ2-5	CSADDRVETQYF	TGCAGTGCAGACGACAGGGTAGAGACCCAGTACTTC
.	many	TRBV5-1	TRBJ2-2	CASRPDPYTGELFF	TGCGCCAGCAGGCCCGACCCTTACACCGGGGAGCTGTTTTTT